This T cell receptor beta chain was documented in a study of cytomegalovirus exposure and HLA in healthy donors. General study results and limits: Some V segments, TRBV6-2 and TRBV6-3 among them, were indistinguishable and were therefore excluded. As was reported, the HLA-A and HLA-B alleles of most subjects were accurately predicted from TCR beta sequences. The authors later found most CMV-associated TCR beta chains appeared HLA-restricted. Later on, a genetic analysis was performed. It linked a missense variant in DCLRE1C with V- and J-gene trimming of TCR beta.

About this clone itself: No antigen is known for it.

Germline lookup yields CDR1 KGHSY and CDR2 FQNENV. The germline V and J ends were trimmed by 7 bases and 4 bases, with 9 bases remaining between them. CDR3 length: 12 residues. The PCR employed 60 Vbeta primers together with 13 Jbeta primers. Clones were read by immunoSEQ multiplex PCR, and TCRdb kept only the in-frame ones, dropping some. Of 140,000 or so clones listed, 84% are singletons. The chain recombines TRBV16 with TRBJ2-3; no firm D call. Sequencing was carried out using PBMCs. This receptor was obtained from a boy younger than 10 in good health and CMV-seronegative. This chain's CDR3 is CASMYSPDTQYF. The CDR3 DNA reads as TGTGCCAGCATGTACAGCCCAGATACGCAGTATTTT.